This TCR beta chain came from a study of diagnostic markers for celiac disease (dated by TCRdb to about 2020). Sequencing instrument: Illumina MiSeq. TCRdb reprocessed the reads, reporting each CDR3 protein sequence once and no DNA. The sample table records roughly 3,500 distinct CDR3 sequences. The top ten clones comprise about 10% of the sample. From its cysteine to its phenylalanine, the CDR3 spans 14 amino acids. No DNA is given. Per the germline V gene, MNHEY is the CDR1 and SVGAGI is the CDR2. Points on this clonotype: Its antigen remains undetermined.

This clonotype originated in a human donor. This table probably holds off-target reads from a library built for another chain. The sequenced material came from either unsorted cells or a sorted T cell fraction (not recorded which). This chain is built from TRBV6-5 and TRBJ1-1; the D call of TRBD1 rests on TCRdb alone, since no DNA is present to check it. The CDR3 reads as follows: CASTLGYMNTEAFF.